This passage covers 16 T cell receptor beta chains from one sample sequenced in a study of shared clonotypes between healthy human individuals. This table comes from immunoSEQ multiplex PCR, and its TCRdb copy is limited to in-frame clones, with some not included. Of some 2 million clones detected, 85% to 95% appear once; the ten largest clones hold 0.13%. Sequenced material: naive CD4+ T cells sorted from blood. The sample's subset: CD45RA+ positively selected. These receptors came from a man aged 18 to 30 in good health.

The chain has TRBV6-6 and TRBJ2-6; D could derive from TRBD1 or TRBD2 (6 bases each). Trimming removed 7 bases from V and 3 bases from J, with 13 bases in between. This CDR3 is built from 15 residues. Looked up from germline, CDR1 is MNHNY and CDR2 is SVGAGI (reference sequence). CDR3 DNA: TGTGCCAGCACTAAAGGGGGGCTTGGGGCCAACGTCCTGACTTTC. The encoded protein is CASTKGGLGANVLTF.

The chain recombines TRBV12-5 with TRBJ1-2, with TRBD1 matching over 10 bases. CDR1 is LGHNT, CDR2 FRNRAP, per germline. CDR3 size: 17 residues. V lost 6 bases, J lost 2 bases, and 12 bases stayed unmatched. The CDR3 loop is CASGLLGQGIENYGYTF. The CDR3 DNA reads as TGTGCTAGTGGCCTTTTGGGACAGGGGATAGAAAACTATGGCTACACCTTC.

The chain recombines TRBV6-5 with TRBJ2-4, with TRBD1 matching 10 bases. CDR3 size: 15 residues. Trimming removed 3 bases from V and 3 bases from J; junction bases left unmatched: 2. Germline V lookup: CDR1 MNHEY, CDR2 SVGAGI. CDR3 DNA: TGTGCCAGCAGTTATTGGGACAGGGGCAAAAACATTCAGTACTTC. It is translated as CASSYWDRGKNIQYF.

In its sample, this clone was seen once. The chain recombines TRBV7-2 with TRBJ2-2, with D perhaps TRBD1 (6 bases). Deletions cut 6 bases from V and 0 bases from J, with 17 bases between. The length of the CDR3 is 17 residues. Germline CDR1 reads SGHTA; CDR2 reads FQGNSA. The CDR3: CASRQGWGSTNTGELFF. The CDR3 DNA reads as TGTGCCAGCAGACAGGGTTGGGGGAGCACGAACACCGGGGAGCTGTTTTTT. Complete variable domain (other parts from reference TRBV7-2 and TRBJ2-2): GAGVSQSPSNKVTEKGKDVELRCDPISGHTALYWYRQSLGQGLEFLIYFQGNSAPDKSGLPSDRFSAERTGGSVSTLTIQRTQQEDSAVYLCASRQGWGSTNTGELFFGEGSRLTVL.

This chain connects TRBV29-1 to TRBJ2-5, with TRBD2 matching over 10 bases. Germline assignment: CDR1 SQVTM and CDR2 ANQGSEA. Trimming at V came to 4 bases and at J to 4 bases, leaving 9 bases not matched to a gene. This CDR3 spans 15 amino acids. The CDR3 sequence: CSVAPSRTSGETQYF. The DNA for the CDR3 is TGCAGCGTTGCGCCCAGCAGGACTAGCGGAGAGACCCAGTACTTC.

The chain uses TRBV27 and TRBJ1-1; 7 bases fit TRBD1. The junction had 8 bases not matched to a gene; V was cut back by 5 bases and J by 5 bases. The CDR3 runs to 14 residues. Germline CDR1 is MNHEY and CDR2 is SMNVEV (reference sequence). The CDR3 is CASSPRQGGTEAFF. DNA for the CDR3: TGTGCCAGCAGTCCTCGACAGGGTGGGACTGAAGCTTTCTTT.

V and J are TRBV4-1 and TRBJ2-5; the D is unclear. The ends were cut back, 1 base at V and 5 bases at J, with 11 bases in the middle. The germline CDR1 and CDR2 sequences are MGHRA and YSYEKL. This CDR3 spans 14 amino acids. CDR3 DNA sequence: TGCGCCAGCAGCCAAGTGACCAGGCTGGAGACCCAGTACTTC. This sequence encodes CASSQVTRLETQYF.

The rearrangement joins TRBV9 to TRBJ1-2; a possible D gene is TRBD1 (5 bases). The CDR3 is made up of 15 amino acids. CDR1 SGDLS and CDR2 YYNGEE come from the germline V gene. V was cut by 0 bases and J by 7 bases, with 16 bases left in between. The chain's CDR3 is CASSVAPTDPGGYTF. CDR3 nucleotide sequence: TGTGCCAGCAGCGTAGCTCCGACAGATCCCGGTGGCTACACCTTC.

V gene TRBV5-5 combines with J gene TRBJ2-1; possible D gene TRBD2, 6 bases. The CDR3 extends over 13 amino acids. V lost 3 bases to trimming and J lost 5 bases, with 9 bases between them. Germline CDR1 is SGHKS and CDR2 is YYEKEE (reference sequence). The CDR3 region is CASSYLADNEQFF. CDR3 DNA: TGTGCCAGCAGCTATTTAGCGGACAATGAGCAGTTCTTC.

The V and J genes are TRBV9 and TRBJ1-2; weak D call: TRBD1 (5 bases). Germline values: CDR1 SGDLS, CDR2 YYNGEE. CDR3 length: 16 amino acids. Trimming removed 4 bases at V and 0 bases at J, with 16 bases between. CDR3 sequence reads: CASSPAGTNANYGYTF. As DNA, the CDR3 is TGTGCCAGCAGCCCCGCGGGGACGAACGCTAACTATGGCTACACCTTC. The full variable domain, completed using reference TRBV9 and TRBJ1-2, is DSGVTQTPKHLITATGQRVTLRCSPRSGDLSVYWYQQSLDQGLQFLIQYYNGEERAKGNILERFSAQQFPDLHSELNLSSLELGDSALYFCASSPAGTNANYGYTFGSGTRLTVV.

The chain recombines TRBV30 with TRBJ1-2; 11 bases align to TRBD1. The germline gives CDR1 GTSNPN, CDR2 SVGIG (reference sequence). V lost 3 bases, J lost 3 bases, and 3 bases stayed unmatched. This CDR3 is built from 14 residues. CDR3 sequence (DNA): TGTGCCTGGAGAGGGGACAGGGGGGACTATGGCTACACCTTC. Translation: CAWRGDRGDYGYTF.

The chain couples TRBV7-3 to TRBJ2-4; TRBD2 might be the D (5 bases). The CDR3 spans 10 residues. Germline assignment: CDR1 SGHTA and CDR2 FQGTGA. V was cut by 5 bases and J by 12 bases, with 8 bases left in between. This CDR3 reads CASSPLAQYF. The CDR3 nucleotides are TGTGCCAGCAGCCCCCTAGCTCAGTACTTC.

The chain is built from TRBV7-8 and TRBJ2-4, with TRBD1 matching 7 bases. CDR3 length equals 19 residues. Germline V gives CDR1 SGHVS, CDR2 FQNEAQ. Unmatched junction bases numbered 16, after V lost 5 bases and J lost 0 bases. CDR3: CASSPRTGSTGRAKNIQYF. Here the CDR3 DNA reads TGTGCCAGCAGCCCCAGGACAGGATCGACGGGGAGAGCCAAAAACATTCAGTACTTC. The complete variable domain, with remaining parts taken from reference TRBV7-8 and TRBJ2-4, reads GAGVSQSPRYKVAKRGQDVALRCDPISGHVSLFWYQQALGQGPEFLTYFQNEAQLDKSGLPSDRFFAERPEGSVSTLKIQRTQQEDSAVYLCASSPRTGSTGRAKNIQYFGAGTRLSVL.

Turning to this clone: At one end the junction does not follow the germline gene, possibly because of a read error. The CDR3 protein is CASSWGPNTEAFF. Here the CDR3 DNA reads TGTGCTAGCAGCTGGGGACCGAACACTGAAGCTTTCTTT. This chain links TRBV7-7 with TRBJ1-1; possible D gene TRBD1, 5 bases. The CDR3 contains 13 residues. The germline V gene has CDR1 SSHAT and CDR2 FNYEAQ (reference sequence).

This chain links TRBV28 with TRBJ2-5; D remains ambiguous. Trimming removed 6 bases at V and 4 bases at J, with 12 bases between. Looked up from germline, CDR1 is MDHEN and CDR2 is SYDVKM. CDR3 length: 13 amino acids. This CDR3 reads CASSRLRGETQYF. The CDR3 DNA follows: TGTGCCAGCAGCCGTCTAAGAGGAGAGACCCAGTACTTC.

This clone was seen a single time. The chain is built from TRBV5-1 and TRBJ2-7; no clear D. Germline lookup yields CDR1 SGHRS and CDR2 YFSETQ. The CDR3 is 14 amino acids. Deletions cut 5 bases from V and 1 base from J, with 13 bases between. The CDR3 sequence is CASSFPGPSYEQYF. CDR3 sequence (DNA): TGCGCCAGCAGTTTCCCCGGGCCTTCCTACGAGCAGTACTTC. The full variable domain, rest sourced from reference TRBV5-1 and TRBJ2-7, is KAGVTQTPRYLIKTRGQQVTLSCSPISGHRSVSWYQQTPGQGLQFLFEYFSETQRNKGNFPGRFSGRQFSNSRSEMNVSTLELGDSALYLCASSFPGPSYEQYFGPGTRLTVT.